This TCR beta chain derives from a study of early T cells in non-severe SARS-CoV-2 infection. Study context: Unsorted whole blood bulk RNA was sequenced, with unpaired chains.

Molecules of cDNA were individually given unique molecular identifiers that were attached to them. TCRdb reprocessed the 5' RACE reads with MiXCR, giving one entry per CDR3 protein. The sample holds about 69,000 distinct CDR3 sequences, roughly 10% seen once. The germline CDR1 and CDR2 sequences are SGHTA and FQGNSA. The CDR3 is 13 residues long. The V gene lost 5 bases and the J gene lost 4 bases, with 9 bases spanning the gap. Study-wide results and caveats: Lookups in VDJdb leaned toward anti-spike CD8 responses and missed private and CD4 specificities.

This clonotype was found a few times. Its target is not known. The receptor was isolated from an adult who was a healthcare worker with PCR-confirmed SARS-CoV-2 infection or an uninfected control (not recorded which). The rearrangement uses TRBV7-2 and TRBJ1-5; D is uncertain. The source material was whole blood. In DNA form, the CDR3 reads TGTGCCAGCAGCGGACGGGTTAATCAGCCCCAGCATTTT. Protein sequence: CASSGRVNQPQHF.